This T cell receptor (beta chain) was observed in a study of blood T cell repertoires in COVID-19. Germline V lookup: CDR1 SGDLS, CDR2 YYNGEE. V lost 1 base and J 8 bases, leaving 13 bases between the germline ends. The CDR3 covers 15 residues. Only in-frame clones appear in the TCRdb table, and some are missing; sequencing was by immunoSEQ multiplex PCR. This table has hundreds of thousands of clones, around 86% appearing once. The sequencing sample was made of peripheral blood. The chain employs TRBV9 and TRBJ1-6, with D possibly matching TRBD1 (6 bases). The source is a woman aged 60-70 years with active or convalescent COVID-19. The DNA for the CDR3 is TGTGCCAGCAGCGTATTGGGGGCAGACGATTCACCCCTCCACTTT. As protein: CASSVLGADDSPLHF.